The rows below give T cell receptor beta chains drawn from one sample of a study of blood T cell repertoires in COVID-19. Clones were sequenced by immunoSEQ multiplex PCR, and TCRdb holds only the in-frame ones, with some missing. The sample shows over 120,000 clones, around 89% of them seen only once. Sequencing was carried out using peripheral blood. These receptors were collected from a man in his sixties with active or convalescent COVID-19. CDR3s include the opening cysteine and the closing phenylalanine or tryptophan. D genes are given only for firm matches. Clone size, where shown, is once, few, many, or a class for clones that have expanded.

clone_size,cdr3_length,j_call,v_call,d_call,cdr3_aa,cdr3_nt
.,17,TRBJ2-1,TRBV7-2,TRBD2,CASSLEPAGSSYNEQFF,TGTGCCAGCAGCTTAGAGCCAGCGGGGAGCTCCTACAATGAGCAGTTCTTC
.,12,TRBJ1-2,TRBV12-3/TRBV12-4,.,CASSSRVVGYTF,TGTGCCAGCAGTTCCCGGGTCGTCGGCTACACCTTC
.,13,TRBJ2-5,TRBV6-5,.,CARDQGSQETQYF,TGTGCCAGGGATCAGGGGTCCCAAGAGACCCAGTACTTC
.,17,TRBJ1-5,TRBV11-2,TRBD1,CASSLDQGTGANQPQHF,TGTGCCAGCAGCTTAGATCAAGGGACAGGGGCCAATCAGCCCCAGCATTTT
.,13,TRBJ1-6,TRBV28,.,CATRRGSGSPLHF,TGTGCCACCCGTAGGGGGTCTGGTTCACCCCTCCACTTT
.,16,TRBJ1-1,TRBV19,TRBD1,CASTRQGAGVYTEAFF,TGTGCCAGTACCCGACAGGGGGCGGGAGTATACACTGAAGCTTTCTTT
.,13,TRBJ1-2,TRBV3-1/TRBV3-2,.,CASSHQPGDGYTF,TGTGCCAGCAGCCATCAACCGGGGGATGGCTACACCTTC
.,16,TRBJ2-1,TRBV7-9,TRBD2,CASSYPGGVAYNEQFF,TGTGCCAGCAGCTACCCGGGGGGGGTGGCCTACAATGAGCAGTTCTTC
.,15,TRBJ2-1,TRBV9,TRBD1,CASSPTGGAYNEQFF,TGTGCCAGCAGTCCAACAGGGGGCGCCTACAATGAGCAGTTCTTC
few,13,TRBJ1-3,TRBV7-2,.,CASSGRGGNTIYF,TGTGCCTCCTCCGGTAGGGGAGGGAACACCATATATTTT
once,13,TRBJ1-5,TRBV29-1,TRBD1,CSASDRSKGTQHF,TGCAGCGCCTCGGACAGGTCTAAGGGGACCCAGCATTTT
.,15,TRBJ2-1,TRBV7-7,.,CASRRGKVGYNEQFF,TGTGCCAGCAGGCGAGGTAAGGTGGGCTACAATGAGCAGTTCTTC
.,16,TRBJ2-3,TRBV19,TRBD1,CASSKYGTGGPDTQYF,TGTGCCAGTAGTAAATACGGGACAGGGGGCCCAGATACGCAGTATTTT
.,13,TRBJ2-2,TRBV11-3,TRBD1,CASSSGTAGELFF,TGTGCCAGCAGCTCCGGGACAGCCGGGGAGCTGTTTTTT
.,14,TRBJ2-5,TRBV7-2,TRBD1,CASSLRQGTETQYF,TGTGCCAGCAGCCTAAGACAGGGGACGGAGACCCAGTACTTC
.,17,TRBJ1-3,TRBV27,.,CASSFGPPGNAGNTIYF,TGTGCCAGCAGTTTTGGACCCCCAGGGAATGCTGGAAACACCATATATTTT
.,15,TRBJ1-5,TRBV6-5,.,CATAPGGARGQPQHF,TGTGCCACCGCACCGGGAGGCGCAAGGGGTCAGCCCCAGCATTTT
.,16,TRBJ2-3,TRBV7-2,TRBD2,CASSPRHSGGTDTQYF,TGTGCCAGCAGCCCACGCCACAGCGGGGGCACAGATACGCAGTATTTT
.,14,TRBJ2-7,TRBV15,TRBD1,CATRGRTGGGEQYF,TGTGCCACCAGAGGGAGGACAGGGGGCGGCGAGCAGTACTTC
.,15,TRBJ1-1,TRBV7-3,.,CASSLRAGLNTEAFF,TGTGCCAGCAGCTTAAGGGCAGGGCTGAACACTGAAGCTTTCTTT
.,13,TRBJ1-1,TRBV20-1,.,CSASGGQETEAFF,TGCAGTGCTAGTGGGGGGCAAGAAACTGAAGCTTTCTTT
.,13,TRBJ2-3,TRBV6-5,.,CASSYPGSDTQYF,TGTGCCAGCAGTTACCCGGGTTCAGATACGCAGTATTTT
once,14,TRBJ1-6,TRBV2,TRBD1,CASSPGTANSPLHF,TGTGCCAGCAGTCCCGGGACAGCCAATTCACCCCTCCACTTT
.,16,TRBJ1-5,TRBV3-1/TRBV3-2,.,CASSQGAGPANQPQHF,TGTGCCAGCAGCCAAGGGGCGGGACCCGCCAATCAGCCCCAGCATTTT
.,12,TRBJ1-4,TRBV28,.,CASSLNGEKLFF,TGTGCCAGCAGTTTAAATGGAGAGAAACTGTTTTTT
.,16,TRBJ2-3,TRBV6-7,TRBD2,CASSYSRAGVTDTQYF,TGTGCCAGCAGTTACTCGAGAGCGGGGGTCACAGATACGCAGTATTTT
.,10,TRBJ1-1,TRBV6-5,.,CASGGTEAFF,TGTGCCAGCGGGGGGACTGAAGCTTTCTTT
.,11,TRBJ1-1,TRBV20-1,.,CSAREDSEAFF,TGCAGTGCTAGGGAGGATAGTGAAGCTTTCTTT
.,14,TRBJ2-7,TRBV3-1/TRBV3-2,TRBD1,CASSPEGQGYEQYF,TGTGCCAGCAGCCCTGAGGGACAGGGCTACGAGCAGTACTTC
.,15,TRBJ2-3,TRBV27,.,CASMVRNRKTDTQYF,TGTGCCAGCATGGTTAGGAACAGAAAGACAGATACGCAGTATTTT
.,16,TRBJ1-5,TRBV18,.,CASSTFSPYSNQPQHF,TGTGCCAGCTCAACTTTCTCGCCGTATAGCAATCAGCCCCAGCATTTT
.,15,TRBJ2-7,TRBV2,TRBD1,CASSSGQGGIYEQYF,TGTGCCAGCAGTTCGGGACAGGGGGGAATCTACGAGCAGTACTTC
.,17,TRBJ2-3,TRBV19,TRBD2,CASSISHLGLAADTQYF,TGTGCCAGTAGTATATCCCACCTTGGACTAGCTGCAGATACGCAGTATTTT
.,15,TRBJ2-1,TRBV28,TRBD2,CASRNSGGLYNEQFF,TGTGCCAGCAGAAATAGCGGGGGACTTTACAATGAGCAGTTCTTC
.,14,TRBJ1-1,TRBV28,.,CASSSRSGSTEAFF,TGTGCCAGCAGCTCTCGATCGGGGTCCACTGAAGCTTTCTTT
.,14,TRBJ1-2,TRBV28,.,CAIRRSGGHYGYTF,TGTGCCATTAGGAGGAGCGGGGGACACTATGGCTACACCTTC
.,15,TRBJ2-6,TRBV6-5,TRBD1,CASKPDRTGANVLTF,TGTGCCAGCAAACCGGACAGGACTGGGGCCAACGTCCTGACTTTC
.,17,TRBJ2-1,TRBV12-5,TRBD1,CASGPSGVLDRVGEQFF,TGTGCTAGTGGCCCCTCAGGCGTCCTGGACAGGGTGGGTGAGCAGTTCTTC
.,15,TRBJ2-7,TRBV28,TRBD1,CASSSPAGGSYEQYF,TGTGCCAGCAGTTCTCCGGCAGGGGGCTCCTACGAGCAGTACTTC
.,12,TRBJ2-3,TRBV11-1,.,CASRVSTDTQYF,TGTGCCAGCCGGGTGAGCACAGATACGCAGTATTTT
.,14,TRBJ2-5,TRBV7-2,.,CASSLAGVQETQYF,TGTGCCAGCAGCTTAGCAGGGGTCCAAGAGACCCAGTACTTC
.,12,TRBJ1-2,TRBV28,.,CASSFGLDGYTF,TGTGCCAGCAGTTTTGGACTTGATGGCTACACCTTC
.,14,TRBJ1-3,TRBV29-1,TRBD1,CSVEGQGLGNTIYF,TGCAGCGTTGAAGGACAGGGGTTAGGAAACACCATATATTTT